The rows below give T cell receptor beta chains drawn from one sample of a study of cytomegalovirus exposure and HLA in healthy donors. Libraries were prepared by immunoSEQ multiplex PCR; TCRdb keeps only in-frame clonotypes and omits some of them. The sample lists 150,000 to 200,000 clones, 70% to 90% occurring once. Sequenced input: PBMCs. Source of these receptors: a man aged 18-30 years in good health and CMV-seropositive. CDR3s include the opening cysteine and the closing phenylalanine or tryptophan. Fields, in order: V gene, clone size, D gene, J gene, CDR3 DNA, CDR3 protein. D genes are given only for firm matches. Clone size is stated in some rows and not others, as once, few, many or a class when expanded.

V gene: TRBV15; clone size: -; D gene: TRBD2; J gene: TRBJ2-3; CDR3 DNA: TGTGCCACTAGCGGGGGGGTAATCGATACGCAGTATTTT; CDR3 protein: CATSGGVIDTQYF
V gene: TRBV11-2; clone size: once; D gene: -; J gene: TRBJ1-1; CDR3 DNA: TGTGCCAGCAGCCCCTCGTTGACGGGGAACACTGAAGCTTTCTTT; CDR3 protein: CASSPSLTGNTEAFF
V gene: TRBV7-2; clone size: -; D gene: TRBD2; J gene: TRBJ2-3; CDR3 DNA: TGTGCCAGCAGCTCCCTCTTAGCGGGGGGGACAGATACGCAGTATTTT; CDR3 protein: CASSSLLAGGTDTQYF
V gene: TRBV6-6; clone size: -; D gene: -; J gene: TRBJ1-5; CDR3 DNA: TGTGCCAGCAAGGGTCCCCAACAGGTCGATCAGCCCCAGCATTTT; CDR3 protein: CASKGPQQVDQPQHF
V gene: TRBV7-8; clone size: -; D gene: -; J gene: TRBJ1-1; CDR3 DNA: TGTGCCAGCAGCTTAGGAGCAGGGGCGTCTGAAGCTTTCTTT; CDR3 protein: CASSLGAGASEAFF
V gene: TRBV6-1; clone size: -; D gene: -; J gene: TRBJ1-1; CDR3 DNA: TGTGCCAGTGGGAGAGGGAACACTGAAGCTTTCTTT; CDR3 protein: CASGRGNTEAFF
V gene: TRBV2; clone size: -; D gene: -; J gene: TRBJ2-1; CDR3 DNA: TGTGCCAGCACCGACGACCGGACTATACGCAATGAGCAGTTCTTC; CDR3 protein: CASTDDRTIRNEQFF
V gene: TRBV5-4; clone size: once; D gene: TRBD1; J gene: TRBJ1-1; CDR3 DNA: TGTGCCAGCAGGACAGAGACAGGGGAAAATGGAGCTTTCTTT; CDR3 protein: CASRTETGENGAFF
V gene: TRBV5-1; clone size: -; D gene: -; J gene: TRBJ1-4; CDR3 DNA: TGCGCCAGCAGCCAAGGCAGCCTGGAGGGAAAACTGTTTTTT; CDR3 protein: CASSQGSLEGKLFF
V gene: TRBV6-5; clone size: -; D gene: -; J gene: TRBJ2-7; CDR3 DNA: TGTGCCAGCAGTTACTCCGCGGTCTACGAGCAGTACTTC; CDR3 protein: CASSYSAVYEQYF
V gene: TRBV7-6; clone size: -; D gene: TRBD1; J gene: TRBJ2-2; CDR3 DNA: TGTGCCAGCACCGATTCTACAGGGGCTACCACCGGGGAGCTGTTTTTT; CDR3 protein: CASTDSTGATTGELFF
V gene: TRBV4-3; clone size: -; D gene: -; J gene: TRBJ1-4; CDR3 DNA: TGCGCCAGCAGCACGGAGGATGAAAAACTGTTTTTT; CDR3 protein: CASSTEDEKLFF
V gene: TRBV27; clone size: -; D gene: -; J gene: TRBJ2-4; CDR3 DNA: TGTGCCAGCAGCACTTCACGTGGGAGAAGCTTTAACATTCAGTACTTC; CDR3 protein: CASSTSRGRSFNIQYF
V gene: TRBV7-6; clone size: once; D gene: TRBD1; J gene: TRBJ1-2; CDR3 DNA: TGTGCCAGCAGCTTAGTCATTTCAGGGGGTGAGACCTTC; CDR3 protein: CASSLVISGGETF
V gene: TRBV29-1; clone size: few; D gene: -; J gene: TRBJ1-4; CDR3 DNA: TGCAGCGTTGTTTCCGGGAGGAAACTGTTTTTT; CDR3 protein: CSVVSGRKLFF
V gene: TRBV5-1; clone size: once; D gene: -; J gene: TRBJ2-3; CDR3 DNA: TGCGCCAGCAGCTTGGGCGAAGGAGCGGATACGCAGTATTTT; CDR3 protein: CASSLGEGADTQYF
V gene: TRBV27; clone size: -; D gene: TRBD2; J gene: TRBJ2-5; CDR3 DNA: TGTGCCAGCAGTTCCTATCCCCCTAGCGGGGGAGAAGAGACCCAGTACTTC; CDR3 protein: CASSSYPPSGGEETQYF
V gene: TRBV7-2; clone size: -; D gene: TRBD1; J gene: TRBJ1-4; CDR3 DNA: TGTGCCAGCAGCTTAGGGACCGGGACAGGTGAAAAACTGTTTTTT; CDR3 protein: CASSLGTGTGEKLFF
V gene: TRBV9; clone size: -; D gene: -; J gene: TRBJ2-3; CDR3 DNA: TGTGCCAGCAGCGTAGGAACCACAGCCACGCAGTATTTT; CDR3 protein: CASSVGTTATQYF
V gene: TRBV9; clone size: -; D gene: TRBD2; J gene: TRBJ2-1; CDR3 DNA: TGTGCCAGCAGCGTAGGACTAGCTGGGGGTGGTGGGGGAAGAATAAACAATGAGCAGTTCTTC; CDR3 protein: CASSVGLAGGGGGRINNEQFF
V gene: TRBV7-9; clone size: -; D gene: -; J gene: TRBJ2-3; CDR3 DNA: TGTGCCAGCAGCTCAGACAGTACAGATACGCAGTATTTT; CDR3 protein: CASSSDSTDTQYF
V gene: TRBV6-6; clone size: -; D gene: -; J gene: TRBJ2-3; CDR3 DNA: TGTGCCAGCAGTTACCAAGCTCTAGGCGCAGATACGCAGTATTTT; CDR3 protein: CASSYQALGADTQYF
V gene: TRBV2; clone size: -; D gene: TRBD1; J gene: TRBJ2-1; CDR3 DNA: TGTGCCAGTAGGGGACAGATTACCTACAATGAGCAGTTCTTC; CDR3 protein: CASRGQITYNEQFF
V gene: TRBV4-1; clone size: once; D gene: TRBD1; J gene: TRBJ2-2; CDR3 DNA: TGCGCCAGCAGCCCATTGGGACAGGGCGGCGGGGAGCTGTTTTTT; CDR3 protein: CASSPLGQGGGELFF
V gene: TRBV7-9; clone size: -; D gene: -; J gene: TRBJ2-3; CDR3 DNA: TGTGCCAGCAGCTTACCCTTCGGGGGCACAGATACGCAGTATTTT; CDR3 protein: CASSLPFGGTDTQYF
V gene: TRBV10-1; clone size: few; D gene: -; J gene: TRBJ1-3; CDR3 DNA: TGCGCCACCTTTCTACGGCGGGGTGGTGGAAACACCATATATTTT; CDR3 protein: CATFLRRGGGNTIYF
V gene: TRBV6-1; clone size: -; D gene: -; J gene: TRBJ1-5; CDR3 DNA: TGTGCCAGCCCGACAGATAGCAATCAGCCCCAGCATTTT; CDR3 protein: CASPTDSNQPQHF
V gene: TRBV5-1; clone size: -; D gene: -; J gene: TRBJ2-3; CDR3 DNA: TGCGCCAGCAGCTTGGCGGGGGGCACAGATACGCAGTATTTT; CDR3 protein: CASSLAGGTDTQYF
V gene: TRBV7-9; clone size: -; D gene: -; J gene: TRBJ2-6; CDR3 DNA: TGTGCCAGCAGCTCCGACAGGGGAGGGTACTCTGGGGCCAACGTCCTGACTTTC; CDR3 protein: CASSSDRGGYSGANVLTF
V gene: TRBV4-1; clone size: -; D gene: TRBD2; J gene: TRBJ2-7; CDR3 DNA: TGCGCCAGCAGCCAAGGGGGCGGGGGGCCTACTTACGAGCAGTACTTC; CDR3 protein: CASSQGGGGPTYEQYF
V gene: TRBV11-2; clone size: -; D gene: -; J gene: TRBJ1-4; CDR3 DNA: TGTGCCAGCAGATGGGCCGGAGAAAAACTGTTTTTT; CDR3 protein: CASRWAGEKLFF
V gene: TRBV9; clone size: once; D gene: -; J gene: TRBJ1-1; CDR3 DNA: TGTGCCAGCAGCGTACTGGGGGGGATGAACACTGAAGCTTTCTTT; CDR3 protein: CASSVLGGMNTEAFF
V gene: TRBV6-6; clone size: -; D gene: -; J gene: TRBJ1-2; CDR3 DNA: TGTGCCAGCAGTAAGGACAGCTTCTATGGCTACACCTTC; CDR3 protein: CASSKDSFYGYTF
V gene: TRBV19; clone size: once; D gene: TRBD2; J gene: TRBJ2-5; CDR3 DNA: TGTGCCAGTAGTATAGGCCCGGGACTAGCGGAGACCCAGTACTTC; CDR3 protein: CASSIGPGLAETQYF
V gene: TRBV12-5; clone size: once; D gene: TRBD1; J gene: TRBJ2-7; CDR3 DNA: TGTGCTAGTGGTTTGGCTAACGACAGGGTCTACGAGCAGTACTTC; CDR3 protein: CASGLANDRVYEQYF
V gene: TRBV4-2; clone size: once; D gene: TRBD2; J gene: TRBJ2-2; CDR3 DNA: TGTGCCAGCAGCCTCGGACTAGCGGGGGCCTCCACCGGGGAGCTGTTTTTT; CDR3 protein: CASSLGLAGASTGELFF
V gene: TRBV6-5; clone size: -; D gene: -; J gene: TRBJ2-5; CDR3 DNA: TGTGCCAGCAGTTACGGGGCAGGGATGCCGAGCGAGACCCAGTACTTC; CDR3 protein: CASSYGAGMPSETQYF
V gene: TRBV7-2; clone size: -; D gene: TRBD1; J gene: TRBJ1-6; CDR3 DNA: TGTGCCAGCAGCAGAGAACAGGGGTCGGATTCACCCCTCCACTTT; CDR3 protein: CASSREQGSDSPLHF
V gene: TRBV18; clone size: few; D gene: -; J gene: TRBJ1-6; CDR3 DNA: TGTGCCAGCTCACAACTACAGCGGTCTAATTCACCCCTCCACTTT; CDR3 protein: CASSQLQRSNSPLHF
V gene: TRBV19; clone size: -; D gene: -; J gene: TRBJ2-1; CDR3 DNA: TGTGCCAGTAGGCCCTCCGGACTCTTCTACAATGAGCAGTTCTTC; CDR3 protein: CASRPSGLFYNEQFF
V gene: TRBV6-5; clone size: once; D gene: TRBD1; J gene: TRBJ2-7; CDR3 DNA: TGTGCCAGCGTTTCCACCTTCAGGGGGCTCTACGAGCAGTACTTC; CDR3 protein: CASVSTFRGLYEQYF
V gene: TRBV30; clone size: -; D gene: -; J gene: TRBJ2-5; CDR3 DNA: TGTGCCTGGAGTGTTTGGCGGGGCGAGACCCAGTACTTC; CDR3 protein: CAWSVWRGETQYF
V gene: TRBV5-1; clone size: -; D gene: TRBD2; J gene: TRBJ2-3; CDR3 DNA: TGCGCGCTGCCTAGCGGGGGTCCTAGCACAGATACGCAGTATTTT; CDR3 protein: CALPSGGPSTDTQYF
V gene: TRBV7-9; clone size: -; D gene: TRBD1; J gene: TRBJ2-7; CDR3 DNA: TGTGCCAGCAGCTTGGTCGCGGACAGGGTGGTCGAGCAGTACTTC; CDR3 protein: CASSLVADRVVEQYF
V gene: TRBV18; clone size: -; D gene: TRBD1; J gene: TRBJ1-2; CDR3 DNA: TGTGCCAGCTCACCGGACAGGGACTATGGCTACACCTTC; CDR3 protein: CASSPDRDYGYTF
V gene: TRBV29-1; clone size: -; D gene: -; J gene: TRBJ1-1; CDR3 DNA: TGCAGCGTTGCACAGACTATGAACACTGAAGCTTTCTTT; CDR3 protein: CSVAQTMNTEAFF
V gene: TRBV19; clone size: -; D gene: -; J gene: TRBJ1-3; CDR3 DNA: TGTGCCAGTAAAGACACTCCCTCTGGAAACACCATATATTTT; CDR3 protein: CASKDTPSGNTIYF
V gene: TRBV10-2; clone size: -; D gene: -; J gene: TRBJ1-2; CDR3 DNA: TGCGCCAGCACAATTGGAGCGACAGGCTCTGGCTACACCTTC; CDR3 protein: CASTIGATGSGYTF
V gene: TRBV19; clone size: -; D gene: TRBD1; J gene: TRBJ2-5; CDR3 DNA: TGTGCCAGTAGTAAGAAGCCCGACAGGGGCAGAGAGACCCAGTACTTC; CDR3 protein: CASSKKPDRGRETQYF
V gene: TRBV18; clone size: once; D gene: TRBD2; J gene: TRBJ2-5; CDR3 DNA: TGTGCCAGCTCACCATCGGGGGGAGAGACCCAGTACTTC; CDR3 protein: CASSPSGGETQYF
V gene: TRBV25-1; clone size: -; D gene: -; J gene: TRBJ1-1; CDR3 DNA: TGTGCCAGCGGCCATACCGGGAGAAACACTGAAGCTTTCTTT; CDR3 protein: CASGHTGRNTEAFF
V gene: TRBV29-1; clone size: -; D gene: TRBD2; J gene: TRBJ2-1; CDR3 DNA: TGCAGCGGGGGACTAGCGGGGACTCAGTTCTTC; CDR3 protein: CSGGLAGTQFF
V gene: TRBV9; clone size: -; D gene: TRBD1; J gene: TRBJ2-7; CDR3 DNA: TGTGCCAGCAGCGCCAGACAGGGCCTTGATGGGGAGCAGTACTTC; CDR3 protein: CASSARQGLDGEQYF